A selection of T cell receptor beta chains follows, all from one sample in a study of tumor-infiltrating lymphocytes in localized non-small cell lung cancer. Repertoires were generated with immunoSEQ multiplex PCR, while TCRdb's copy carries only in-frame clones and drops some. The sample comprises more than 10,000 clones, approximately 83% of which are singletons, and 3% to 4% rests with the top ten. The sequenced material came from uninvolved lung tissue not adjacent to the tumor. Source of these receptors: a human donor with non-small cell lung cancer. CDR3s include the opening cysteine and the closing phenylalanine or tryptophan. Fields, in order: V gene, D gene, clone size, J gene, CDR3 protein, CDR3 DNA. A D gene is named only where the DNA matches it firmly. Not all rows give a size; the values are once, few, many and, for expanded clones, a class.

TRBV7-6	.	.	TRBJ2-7	CASSLVGQGEQYF	TGTGCCAGCAGCTTAGTAGGGCAGGGCGAGCAGTACTTC
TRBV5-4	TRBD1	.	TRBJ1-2	CASSSWTGASGYTF	TGTGCCAGCAGCTCCTGGACAGGGGCGAGCGGCTACACCTTC
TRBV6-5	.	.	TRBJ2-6	CASTPYSGANVLTF	TGTGCCAGTACTCCCTACTCTGGGGCCAACGTCCTGACTTTC
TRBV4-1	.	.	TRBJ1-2	CASSHGNDYGYTF	TGCGCCAGCAGCCACGGGAACGACTATGGCTACACCTTC
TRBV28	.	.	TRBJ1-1	CASTRTALVTEAFF	TGTGCCAGCACCAGGACAGCCCTGGTGACTGAAGCTTTCTTT
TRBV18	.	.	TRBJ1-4	CASSFTGLTDEREKLFF	TGTGCCAGCTCCTTCACGGGACTCACGGACGAACGTGAAAAACTGTTTTTT
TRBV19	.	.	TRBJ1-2	CASSPWDGYGYTF	TGTGCCAGTAGTCCTTGGGACGGCTATGGCTACACCTTC
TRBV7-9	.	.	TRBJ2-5	CASSFLGSNNQETQYF	TGTGCCAGCAGCTTTCTCGGCAGTAACAACCAAGAGACCCAGTACTTC
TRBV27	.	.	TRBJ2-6	CASSLSDGANVLTF	TGTGCCAGCAGTTTATCGGATGGGGCCAACGTCCTGACTTTC
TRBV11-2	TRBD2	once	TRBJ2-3	CASSLGASGSRTDTQYF	TGTGCCAGCAGCTTAGGAGCTAGCGGGAGTAGAACAGATACGCAGTATTTT
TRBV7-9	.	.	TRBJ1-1	CASSFGNTEAFF	TGTGCCAGCAGCTTTGGGAACACTGAAGCTTTCTTT
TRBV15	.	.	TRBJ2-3	CATSRDLGDTQYF	TGTGCCACCAGCAGAGATCTAGGGGATACGCAGTATTTT
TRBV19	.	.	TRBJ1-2	CASSMASPRYGYTF	TGTGCCAGTAGTATGGCCAGCCCTAGGTATGGCTACACCTTC
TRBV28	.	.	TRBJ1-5	CASSFEGRNLNQPQHF	TGTGCCAGCAGTTTTGAGGGCAGAAATCTTAATCAGCCCCAGCATTTT
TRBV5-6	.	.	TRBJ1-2	CASSLDGGYTF	TGTGCCAGCAGCTTGGACGGCGGCTACACCTTC
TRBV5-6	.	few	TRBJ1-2	CASTLLGGYNYGYTF	TGTGCCAGCACCCTGTTGGGCGGCTATAACTATGGCTACACCTTC
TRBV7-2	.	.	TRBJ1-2	CASSLGGHYGGYTF	TGTGCCAGCAGCTTAGGGGGACACTACGGTGGCTACACCTTC
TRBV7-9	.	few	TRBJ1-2	CASSPPFLRVEYGYTF	TGTGCCAGCAGCCCACCCTTCCTCAGGGTTGAGTATGGCTACACCTTC
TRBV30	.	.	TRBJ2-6	CAWSVSSGANVLTF	TGTGCCTGGAGTGTCAGCTCTGGGGCCAACGTCCTGACTTTC
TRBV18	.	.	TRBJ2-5	CASSPRVKETQYF	TGTGCCAGCTCACCCAGGGTGAAAGAGACCCAGTACTTC
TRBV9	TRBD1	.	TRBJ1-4	CASSSDSGGEKLFF	TGTGCCAGCAGCTCCGATTCAGGGGGGGAAAAACTGTTTTTT
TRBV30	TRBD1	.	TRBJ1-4	CAWSVQGYEKLFF	TGTGCCTGGAGTGTACAGGGGTATGAAAAACTGTTTTTT
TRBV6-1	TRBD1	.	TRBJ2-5	CASSGLLGQGTGETQYF	TGTGCCAGCAGTGGTCTATTAGGACAGGGGACGGGGGAGACCCAGTACTTC
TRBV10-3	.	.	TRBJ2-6	CAISAGLAAGANVLTF	TGTGCCATCAGTGCGGGATTAGCCGCTGGGGCCAACGTCCTGACTTTC
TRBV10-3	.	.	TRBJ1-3	CAISEGRGRNTIYF	TGTGCCATCTCCGAGGGCAGGGGCCGCAACACCATATATTTT
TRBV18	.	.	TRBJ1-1	CASSPREFLNTEAFF	TGTGCCAGCTCACCACGAGAATTCCTGAACACTGAAGCTTTCTTT
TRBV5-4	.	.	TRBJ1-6	CASSLDRVNSPLHF	TGTGCCAGCAGCTTGGACAGGGTGAATTCACCCCTCCACTTT
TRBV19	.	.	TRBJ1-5	CASSMGQGGFRNQPQHF	TGTGCCAGTAGTATGGGGCAGGGAGGATTTCGTAATCAGCCCCAGCATTTT
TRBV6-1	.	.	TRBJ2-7	CASSDSSSYEQYF	TGTGCCAGCAGTGACTCCAGCTCCTACGAGCAGTACTTC
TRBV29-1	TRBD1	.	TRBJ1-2	CSVRDREFGYTF	TGCAGCGTGCGGGACAGGGAGTTTGGCTACACCTTC
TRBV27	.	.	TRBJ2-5	CASRGLTETQYF	TGTGCCAGCAGAGGGCTTACAGAGACCCAGTACTTC
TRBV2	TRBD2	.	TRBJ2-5	CASSEAELAGAETQYF	TGTGCCAGCAGTGAAGCGGAACTAGCGGGAGCGGAGACCCAGTACTTC
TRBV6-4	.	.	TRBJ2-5	CASSDYPYQETQYF	TGTGCCAGCAGTGACTACCCGTACCAAGAGACCCAGTACTTC
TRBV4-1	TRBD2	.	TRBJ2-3	CASSQELAGDTQYF	TGCGCCAGCAGCCAAGAACTAGCGGGGGATACGCAGTATTTT
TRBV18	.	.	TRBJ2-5	CASSPPSSSLETQYF	TGTGCCAGCTCACCACCTTCTTCGTCACTGGAGACCCAGTACTTC
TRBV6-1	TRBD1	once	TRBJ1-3	CAGTRTGGSGNTIYF	TGTGCCGGCACCCGGACAGGGGGCAGTGGAAACACCATATATTTT
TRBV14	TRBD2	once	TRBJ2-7	CASSRLGLAVQSEQYF	TGTGCCAGCAGCCGCCTCGGACTAGCCGTGCAGTCCGAGCAGTACTTC
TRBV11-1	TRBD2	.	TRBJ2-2	CASSLAGRSTGELFF	TGTGCCAGCAGCTTAGCCGGGAGGTCCACCGGGGAGCTGTTTTTT
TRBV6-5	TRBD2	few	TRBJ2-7	CASSSNSGGRYEQYF	TGTGCCAGCAGTTCTAATAGCGGGGGCCGCTACGAGCAGTACTTC
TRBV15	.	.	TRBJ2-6	CATSRDIKPGGANVLTF	TGTGCCACCAGCAGAGATATCAAGCCGGGGGGGGCCAACGTCCTGACTTTC
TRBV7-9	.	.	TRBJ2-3	CASSSRSQYF	TGTGCCAGCAGCTCCCGTTCGCAGTATTTT
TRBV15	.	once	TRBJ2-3	CATSARDGTDTQYF	TGTGCCACCAGCGCCCGGGACGGCACAGATACGCAGTATTTT
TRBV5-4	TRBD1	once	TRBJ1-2	CASSQTGVYGYTF	TGTGCCAGCAGCCAGACAGGGGTCTATGGCTACACCTTC
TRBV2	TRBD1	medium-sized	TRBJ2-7	CASSPGQDEQYF	TGTGCCAGCAGTCCGGGACAGGACGAGCAGTACTTC
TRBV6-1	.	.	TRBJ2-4	CASRELAKNIQYF	TGTGCCAGCAGGGAGCTAGCCAAAAACATTCAGTACTTC
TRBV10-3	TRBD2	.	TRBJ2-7	CATGNPSSSGSYEQYF	TGTGCCACTGGGAATCCTTCGAGTAGCGGGTCCTACGAGCAGTACTTC
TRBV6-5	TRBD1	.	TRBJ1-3	CASSPDRGSGNTIYF	TGTGCCAGCAGTCCGGACAGGGGTTCTGGAAACACCATATATTTT
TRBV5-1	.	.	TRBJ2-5	CASSFGPLSGETQYF	TGCGCCAGCAGCTTCGGGCCACTCTCCGGGGAGACCCAGTACTTC
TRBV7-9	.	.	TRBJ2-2	CASSLAVGAGELFF	TGTGCCAGCAGCTTAGCGGTAGGGGCCGGGGAGCTGTTTTTT
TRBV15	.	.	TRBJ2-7	CATSSPPSYEQYF	TGTGCCACCAGCAGCCCCCCGTCCTACGAGCAGTACTTC